This entry is about one T cell receptor (beta chain). This sample was taken from a study of blood T cell repertoires in COVID-19. Study at large: Sites across the United States, Italy and Spain contributed samples from acute and convalescent COVID-19. T cells, B-cell-depleted T cells, or PBMCs provided the cDNA or gDNA that served as material.

Germline loops: CDR1 LNHDA, CDR2 SQIVND (reference sequence). V gave up 0 bases and J gave up 2 bases; unmatched junction bases: 3. This CDR3 region has 16 residues. TCRdb keeps only in-frame clones here, not all; method: immunoSEQ multiplex PCR. The data show approximately 90,000 clones, about 84% seen once. The sequence was collected from a man aged 80 or over with active or convalescent COVID-19. The specimen sequenced was peripheral blood. The chain links TRBV19 to TRBJ2-1; the match to TRBD2 covers 8 bases. Here the CDR3 reads CASSIDPAGAYNEQFF. CDR3 DNA sequence: TGTGCCAGTAGTATAGATCCAGCGGGGGCCTACAATGAGCAGTTCTTC.